This TCR beta chain was obtained from a study of OX40 agonist ivuxolimab in advanced cancers. The study in broad terms: Ivuxolimab was a fully human IgG2 agonistic monoclonal antibody targeting the costimulatory receptor OX40 (CD134). The monotherapy dose-escalation portion (N ≈ 50 patients) of the phase I ivuxolimab trial is reported in the paper. A male proportion of about 79% and a mean age of about 60 years, ranging from about 20 to 85, were recorded for the dose-escalation cohort. Peripheral TCRbeta sequencing was intended to test whether TCR sequence diversity was altered and clonal T-cell expansion was caused by ivuxolimab. Of the roughly 50 dose-escalation patients, hepatocellular carcinoma was present in about 20, melanoma in some 15, renal cell carcinoma in 9 and head and neck cancer in 9. Partial responses occurred in three dose-escalation patients, of whom one had hepatocellular carcinoma and two had cutaneous melanoma. Prior anti-PD-1, anti-PD-L1 or anti-CTLA-4 therapy was permitted, and 40% to 50% of dose-escalation patients had received checkpoint inhibitors. Intravenous ivuxolimab was administered to patients every 2 weeks at six dose levels: 0.01, 0.1, 0.3, 1.5, 3 and 10 mg/kg. Broader findings and caveats from the paper: Low levels of normalized T-cell clonal expansion were also seen in some patients who did not respond. Partial responders in the 0.1-3.0 mg/kg groups had among the lowest normalized peripheral clonal expansion, especially among CD8+ T cells. At doses from 0.1 to 3.0 mg/kg, clonal expansion was seen in both CD4+ and CD8+ blood T cells between baseline and week 6. Antigen specificity was not determined for the clonally expanded peripheral T cells. After ivuxolimab, CD8+ T cells had more expanded clones than CD4+ T cells on average.

To sequence the TCRbeta CDR3 region, genomic DNA was isolated from the sorted cells. TCRbeta CDR3 regions were sequenced using the immunoSEQ Assay. In TCRdb, the immuneACCESS table is reduced to in-frame sequences with V and J assigned. These tables do not hold every clone; where another copy was compared, an unresolved V gene accounts for under half, and the others remain unexplained. The sample table holds about 50,000 clones, of which about nine tenths were seen once. Less than 7.5% of the sample is in the top ten clones. Comment on this clone: No antigen is known for it. Nothing much larger sits one base from this clone, and base qualities are not available.

Trimming at the junction amounts to 4 bases on V and 1 base on J, and the germline ends lie 9 bases apart. The germline V gene sets CDR1 to MNHEY and CDR2 to SVGAGI. Including cysteine and phenylalanine, the CDR3 has 14 amino acids. CDR3 DNA only is kept here, 42 bases in frame from base 1. Patients with autoimmune disease history or receiving systemic immunosuppression were excluded from the trial. In every dose cohort, peripheral blood was drawn for TCR sequencing at baseline, cycle 4 day 1, and cycle 7 day 1. The samples were taken from a phase I, first-in-human, multicenter, open-label dose-escalation trial of ivuxolimab. The trial enrolled adults with locally advanced or metastatic head and neck squamous cell, hepatocellular, melanoma or renal cell carcinoma. Before TCR sequencing, CD4+ T cells and CD8+ T cells from peripheral blood were sorted into separate populations.

The V and J segments used are TRBV6-5 and TRBJ2-3; no confident D gene assignment can be made. The clonotype was recovered from an adult with an advanced solid tumor such as melanoma, head and neck, liver or kidney cancer. Here the sequenced sample was CD4+ or CD8+ T cells sorted from blood, taken in a trial of the OX40 agonist ivuxolimab. The CDR3 region reads CASSSTGRTDTQYF. The DNA reads as follows: TGTGCCAGCAGTTCGACTGGACGCACAGATACGCAGTATTTT.